The rows below give T cell receptor beta chains drawn from one sample of a study of molecular identifiers for immune sequencing clone quantification. TCRdb itself ran the PCR reads through MiXCR, one entry per CDR3 protein. The table records 85,000 to 100,000 distinct CDR3 sequences, roughly 23% of them present only once. Source material: naive CD8+ T cells from blood, with Jurkat cell RNA spiked in. These receptors were taken from a human donor in good health. Some libraries in this study had Jurkat cell RNA spiked in. CDR3s include the opening cysteine and the closing phenylalanine or tryptophan. The D gene is left open where the match is weak.

V	length	D	J	CDR3
TRBV9	13	NA	TRBJ1-1	CASSVDVNTEAFF
TRBV7-9	13	TRBD1	TRBJ1-2	CASSDGTGGGYTF
TRBV7-9	14	NA	TRBJ2-5	CASSPTERSETQYF
TRBV29-1	16	NA	TRBJ2-3	CSVEGGTEVSTDTQYF
TRBV19	13	NA	TRBJ2-7	CASTQLGSYEQYF
TRBV7-9	15	NA	TRBJ1-1	CASSLLVGAKTEAFF
TRBV5-4	16	NA	TRBJ2-5	CASSLVAGPEEETQYF
TRBV6-5	13	TRBD1	TRBJ2-7	CASSPGTGAEQYF
TRBV4-3	19	TRBD2	TRBJ2-7	CASSQERGLAGSRSYEQYF
TRBV19	16	NA	TRBJ2-1	CASTQEGFGSYNEQFF
TRBV7-2	14	TRBD2	TRBJ2-7	CASSPLAGGSEQYF
TRBV19	15	TRBD1	TRBJ2-1	CASSMGQGVLVEQFF
TRBV27	11	NA	TRBJ2-1	CASSFDTEQFF
TRBV10-1	15	TRBD2	TRBJ2-7	CASSDRGAGSYEQYF
TRBV5-1	15	NA	TRBJ1-1	CASRDETVMNTEAFF
TRBV2	15	TRBD1	TRBJ1-2	CASSEVPTGSDGYTF
TRBV7-9	15	TRBD1	TRBJ2-2	CASGRRDRGPGELFF
TRBV27	13	NA	TRBJ2-3	CASSYGGPDTQYF
TRBV27	16	TRBD2	TRBJ2-5	CASSSGLAGAQETQYF
TRBV24-1	14	NA	TRBJ2-3	CATSDSLRSDTQYF
TRBV5-4	12	NA	TRBJ2-7	CASSTDSYEQYF
TRBV30	12	NA	TRBJ1-1	CAWSVVGTEAFF
TRBV7-2	14	TRBD1	TRBJ1-1	CASSFTGGNTEAFF
TRBV29-1	13	TRBD2	TRBJ2-7	CSVASGSEDEQYF
TRBV6-2/TRBV6-3	16	NA	TRBJ2-7	CASNSQWTVGHYEQYF
TRBV11-2	15	NA	TRBJ2-3	CASSPLGGFTDTQYF
TRBV19	14	NA	TRBJ1-1	CASTPASGYTEAFF
TRBV27	14	TRBD1	TRBJ1-5	CASSHGQGNQPQHF
TRBV20-1	17	NA	TRBJ2-3	CSARETWGSAVADTQYF
TRBV29-1	15	NA	TRBJ2-1	CSVVATDSSYNEQFF
TRBV7-9	15	NA	TRBJ1-5	CASSSPTHPNQPQHF
TRBV10-1	15	NA	TRBJ2-7	CASSQARDGTYEQYF
TRBV12-3/TRBV12-4	14	NA	TRBJ2-7	CASNSAGFGYEQYF
TRBV7-6	17	TRBD2	TRBJ2-2	CASSLVLLAGSTGELFF
TRBV12-3/TRBV12-4	20	TRBD2	TRBJ2-5	CASSTGTSGGHWEKEETQYF
TRBV7-9	19	TRBD2	TRBJ2-1	CASSGKLSGRGKDYNEQFF
TRBV7-9	12	NA	TRBJ2-5	CASSQGRETQYF